The 8 T cell receptor beta chains below were found in one sample sequenced in a study of T cell changes during pregnancy in multiple sclerosis. Repertoires were generated with immunoSEQ multiplex PCR, while TCRdb's copy carries only in-frame clones and drops some. The profile shows approximately 50,000 clones, about 91% of them singletons. The starting material was CD8+ T cells from peripheral blood mononuclear cells, obtained after pregnancy. These receptor sequences come from a female donor with multiple sclerosis, enrolled in a pregnancy study.

The chain carries TRBV4-1 and TRBJ2-1; 7 bases are shared with TRBD1. The CDR3 is 13 amino acids. J lost 9 bases, V lost 8 bases, and 10 bases had no gene match. The germline V gene has CDR1 MGHRA and CDR2 YSYEKL. CDR3 loop: CASRGSNRGEQFF. The DNA of the CDR3 is TGCGCCAGCCGAGGGTCAAACAGGGGTGAGCAGTTCTTC.

The rearrangement links TRBV9 to TRBJ2-5; D might be TRBD1 (6 bases). This CDR3 is built from 15 residues. V was shortened by 0 bases and J by 3 bases, with 12 bases between the two germline ends. Germline loops: CDR1 SGDLS, CDR2 YYNGEE. CDR3 residues: CASSVGGGQEETQYF. The CDR3 coding sequence is TGTGCCAGCAGCGTAGGTGGGGGCCAGGAAGAGACCCAGTACTTC. The variable domain in full, with the rest retrieved from reference TRBV9 and TRBJ2-5, is DSGVTQTPKHLITATGQRVTLRCSPRSGDLSVYWYQQSLDQGLQFLIQYYNGEERAKGNILERFSAQQFPDLHSELNLSSLELGDSALYFCASSVGGGQEETQYFGPGTRLLVL.

This clone was counted once. The rearrangement joins TRBV6-5 to TRBJ1-1; 7 bases agree with TRBD1. The V and J ends lost 6 bases and 7 bases, in that order; junction bases with no gene match: 2. The length of the CDR3 is 11 residues. Germline-derived CDR1 and CDR2 are MNHEY and SVGAGI. The CDR3 bases are TGTGCCAGCAGCTCAGGGGGTGAAGCTTTCTTT. This gives the protein CASSSGGEAFF.

V and J are TRBV19 and TRBJ2-7, with D perhaps TRBD1 (5 bases). V lost 5 bases and J lost 4, with 9 bases in between. The CDR3 sequence is 12 residues long. Germline loops: CDR1 LNHDA, CDR2 SQIVND (reference sequence). The CDR3 DNA reads TGTGCCAGTAGTTCAGGGTTGTACGAGCAGTACTTC. Protein product: CASSSGLYEQYF. Full variable domain (outside the CDR3, taken from reference TRBV19 and TRBJ2-7): DGGITQSPKYLFRKEGQNVTLSCEQNLNHDAMYWYRQDPGQGLRLIYYSQIVNDFQKGDIAEGYSVSREKKESFPLTVTSAQKNPTAFYLCASSSGLYEQYFGPGTRLTVT.

The chain couples TRBV19 to TRBJ2-7; 8 bases align to TRBD2. The CDR3 sequence is 17 residues long. With 0 bases clipped from V and 0 bases from J, the junction kept 7 bases outside the gene matches. Germline V lookup: CDR1 LNHDA, CDR2 SQIVND (reference sequence). CDR3 sequence reads: CASSIDYEAGASYEQYF. The CDR3 DNA is TGTGCCAGTAGTATAGATTATGAAGCGGGGGCCTCCTACGAGCAGTACTTC.

The chain recombines TRBV10-3 with TRBJ2-3, with a weak D call TRBD1 (6 bases). V was pared by 3 bases and J by 1 base, with 8 bases between. The CDR3 extends over 14 amino acids. Germline values: CDR1 ENHRY, CDR2 SYGVKD. The CDR3 protein is CAISDNRGTDTQYF. DNA of the CDR3: TGTGCCATCAGTGACAACAGGGGCACAGATACGCAGTATTTT.

The V call is TRBV9, the J call TRBJ2-1, with TRBD1 as a possible D gene (6 bases). Germline loops: CDR1 SGDLS, CDR2 YYNGEE. V was pared by 3 bases and J by 8 bases, with 21 bases between. This CDR3 has 16 residues. The CDR3 sequence: CASSGSRDKVYHEQFF. In nucleotides, the CDR3 is TGTGCCAGCAGCGGATCAAGGGACAAGGTTTATCATGAGCAGTTCTTC.

V is TRBV7-6 and J is TRBJ2-3; 8 positions match TRBD2. There are 14 residues in the CDR3. Germline V lookup: CDR1 SGHVS, CDR2 FNYEAQ. V dropped 5 bases and J dropped 1; count of bases not matched to a gene: 2. The CDR3 DNA sequence: TGTGCCAGCAGCCCGGGGGGGGGCACAGATACGCAGTATTTT. Protein sequence: CASSPGGGTDTQYF.